The 10 T cell receptor beta chains below were found in one sample sequenced in a study of CXCR3-negative and CXCR3-positive naive CD8 T cells. Through 5' RACE with UMI labels, the TRB cDNA libraries were prepared. TCRdb processed the 5' RACE reads again and assigns one entry to each CDR3 protein, with no DNA. The sample's table shows fewer than 9,500 distinct CDR3 sequences. Sequenced input: naive CXCR3- CD8+ T cells from blood. Subset described: CD45RO-CCR7+CD27+CD95- naive CD8+ T cells lacking CXCR3 (TNR3-). The receptors stem from a human donor in good health. Some clones in this sample may be carry-over from other donors' samples.

This chain connects TRBV10-3 to TRBJ2-1; no DNA is available, so the TRBD2 call from TCRdb remains unchecked. CDR1 and CDR2 (germline): ENHRY, SYGVKD. CDR3 size: 16 residues. The CDR3 sequence: CAISERGPSGRYEQFF.

This clonotype is deemed medium-sized by its frequency. The genes are TRBV20-1 and TRBJ1-2; TCRdb selects TRBD1, and the lack of DNA leaves this call unchecked. CDR1 is DFQATT, CDR2 SNEGSKA, per germline (reference sequence). The CDR3 totals 13 residues. CDR3 loop: CSASGTEEFGYTF.

This clonotype is classed as medium-sized by frequency. The chain combines TRBV5-1 with TRBJ1-6; TCRdb picks TRBD1, but there is no DNA to check that call. CDR3 size: 15 residues. Germline assignment: CDR1 SGHRS and CDR2 YFSETQ. The CDR3 is CASSLGGVVGSPLHF.

The chain has TRBV4-2 and TRBJ2-7; TCRdb indicates TRBD2, and absent DNA this call remains unverified. The germline gives CDR1 LGHNA, CDR2 YNFKEQ. The CDR3 totals 19 residues. The CDR3 region is CASSQDRSPRLADPYEQYF.

According to its frequency, this clonotype is medium-sized. The gene calls are TRBV11-3 and TRBJ2-3; absent DNA, TCRdb's TRBD2 call cannot be checked. Germline V lookup: CDR1 SGHNT, CDR2 YENEEA. The CDR3 totals 17 residues. The CDR3 is CASSLAASGRATDTQYF.

The CDR3 here is CASRSEAGPTGELFF. V is TRBV2 and J is TRBJ2-2. CDR3 length: 15 amino acids. Per germline, CDR1 SNHLY and CDR2 FYNNEI.

The V and J genes are TRBV5-6 and TRBJ2-3; TCRdb returns TRBD1, unconfirmable since there is no DNA. CDR3 length: 14 residues. The germline V gene encodes CDR1 SGHDT and CDR2 YYEEEE. The chain's CDR3 is CASGTGYGGDTQYF.

This clonotype ranks as medium-sized in terms of frequency. The J gene is TRBJ1-3, the V gene TRBV6-5; the D call from TCRdb, TRBD1, cannot be confirmed without DNA. The CDR3 loop spans 16 amino acids. The germline V gene has CDR1 MNHEY and CDR2 SVGAGI. CDR3 loop: CASSLGQGLSGNTIYF.

The genes are TRBV6-5 and TRBJ2-2. This CDR3 has 11 residues. Germline-derived CDR1 and CDR2 are MNHEY and SVGAGI. CDR3 region: CASSNGWELFF.

J is TRBJ2-7 and V is TRBV28; absent DNA, TCRdb's TRBD2 call cannot be checked. Germline values: CDR1 MDHEN, CDR2 SYDVKM. CDR3 size: 14 residues. CDR3 in amino acids: CATHQGLAVLEQYF.